Given below is one T cell receptor beta chain in context. The record originates from a study of blood T cell repertoires in COVID-19. On the study more broadly: Sites in the United States, Italy and Spain provided acute and convalescent COVID-19 samples.

There are 16 residues in the CDR3. Per the germline V gene, CDR1 is MNHEY and CDR2 is SVGEGT. With V trimmed by 6 bases and J by 7 bases, 12 bases remained unmatched. Sequencing used immunoSEQ multiplex PCR; TCRdb keeps in-frame clones, though not all of them. Counted here are roughly 130,000 clones, 84% occurring once; the ten biggest clones make up roughly 4%. Participants were aged roughly 18 to 90 years, lived in over 20 US areas, and enrolled virtually. Cohort 3 recovered donors had two negative PCRs, clearance, or symptom resolution. The chain carries TRBV6-2 or TRBV6-3 and TRBJ1-5; TRBD1 matches 10 bases. The TCR sequence derives from a woman in her 30s who had recovered from COVID-19. The sequenced material came from PBMCs or T cells enriched from blood (not recorded which). In DNA form, the CDR3 reads TGTGCCAGCAGCACCGGGACAGGGGTTCAGGGCCAGCCCCAGCATTTT. Translated, it gives CASSTGTGVQGQPQHF.